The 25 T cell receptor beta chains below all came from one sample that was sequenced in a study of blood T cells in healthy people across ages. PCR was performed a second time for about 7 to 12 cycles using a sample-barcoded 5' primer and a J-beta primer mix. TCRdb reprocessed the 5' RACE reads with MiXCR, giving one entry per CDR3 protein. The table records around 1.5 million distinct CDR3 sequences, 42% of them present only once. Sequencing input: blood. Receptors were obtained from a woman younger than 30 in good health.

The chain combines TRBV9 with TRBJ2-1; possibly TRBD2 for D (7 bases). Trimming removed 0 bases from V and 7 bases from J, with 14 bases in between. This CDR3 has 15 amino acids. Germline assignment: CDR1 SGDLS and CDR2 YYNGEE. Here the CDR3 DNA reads TGTGCCAGCAGCGTAGGGGGGGGCTTAGGTAATGAGCAGTTCTTC. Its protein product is CASSVGGGLGNEQFF.

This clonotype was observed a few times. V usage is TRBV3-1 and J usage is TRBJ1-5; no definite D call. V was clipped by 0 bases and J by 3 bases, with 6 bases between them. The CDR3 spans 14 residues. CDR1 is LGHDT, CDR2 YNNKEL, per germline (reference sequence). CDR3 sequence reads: CASSQEGNNQPQHF. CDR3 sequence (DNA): TGTGCCAGCAGCCAAGAAGGGAACAATCAGCCCCAGCATTTT.

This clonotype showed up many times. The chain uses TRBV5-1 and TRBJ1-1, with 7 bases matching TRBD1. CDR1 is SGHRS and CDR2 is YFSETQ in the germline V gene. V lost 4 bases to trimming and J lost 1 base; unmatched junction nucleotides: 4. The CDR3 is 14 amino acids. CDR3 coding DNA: TGCGCCAGCAGCGGCGGGACAGCGAACACTGAAGCTTTCTTT. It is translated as CASSGGTANTEAFF.

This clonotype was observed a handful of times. The chain's CDR3 is CASSAQPTSGSRTDTQYF. CDR3 DNA: TGCGCCAGCAGCGCGCAGCCTACTAGCGGGAGTCGCACAGATACGCAGTATTTT. The J gene is TRBJ2-3, the V gene TRBV5-1, with TRBD2 matching 11 bases. The CDR3 totals 18 residues. Trimming at V came to 4 bases and at J to 1 base, leaving 11 bases not matched to a gene. Germline V lookup: CDR1 SGHRS, CDR2 YFSETQ.

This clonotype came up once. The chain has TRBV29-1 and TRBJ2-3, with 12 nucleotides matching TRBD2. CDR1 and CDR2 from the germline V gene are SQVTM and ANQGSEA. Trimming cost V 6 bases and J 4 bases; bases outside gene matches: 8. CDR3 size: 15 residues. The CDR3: CSVHLAGGYADTQYF. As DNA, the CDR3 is TGCAGCGTCCATCTAGCGGGGGGGTACGCAGATACGCAGTATTTT.

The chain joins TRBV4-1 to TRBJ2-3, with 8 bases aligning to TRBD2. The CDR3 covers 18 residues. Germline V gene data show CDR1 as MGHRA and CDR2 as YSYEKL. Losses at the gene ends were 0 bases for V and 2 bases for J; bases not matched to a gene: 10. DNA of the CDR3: TGCGCCAGCAGCCAAGATCCTGTGTCCGGGGGGGCCACAGATACGCAGTATTTT. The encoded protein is CASSQDPVSGGATDTQYF.

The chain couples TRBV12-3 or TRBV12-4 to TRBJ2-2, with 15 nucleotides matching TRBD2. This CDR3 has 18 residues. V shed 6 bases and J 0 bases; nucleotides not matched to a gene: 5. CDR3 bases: TGTGCCAGCAGCCGCGGACTAGCGGGGGGGACGAACACCGGGGAGCTGTTTTTT. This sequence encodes CASSRGLAGGTNTGELFF.

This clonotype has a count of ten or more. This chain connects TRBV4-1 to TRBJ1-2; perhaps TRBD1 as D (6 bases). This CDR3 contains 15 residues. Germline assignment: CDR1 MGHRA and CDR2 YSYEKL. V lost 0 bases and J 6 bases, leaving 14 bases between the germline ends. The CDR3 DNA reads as TGCGCCAGCAGCCAAGAGACAGGAGAGTGGGATGGCTACACCTTC. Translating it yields CASSQETGEWDGYTF.

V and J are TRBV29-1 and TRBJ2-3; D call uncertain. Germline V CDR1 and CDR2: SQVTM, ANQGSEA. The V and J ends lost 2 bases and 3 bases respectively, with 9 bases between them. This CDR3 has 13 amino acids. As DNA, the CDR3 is TGCAGCGTTGAACTAGGATTAACAGATACGCAGTATTTT. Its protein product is CSVELGLTDTQYF.

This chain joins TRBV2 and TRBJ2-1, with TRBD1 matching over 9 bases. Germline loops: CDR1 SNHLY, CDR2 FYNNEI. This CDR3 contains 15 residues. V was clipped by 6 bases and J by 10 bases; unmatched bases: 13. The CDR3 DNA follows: TGTGCCAGCAGGGAGGGGGACAGGGACGGCAACGAGCAGTTCTTC. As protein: CASREGDRDGNEQFF.

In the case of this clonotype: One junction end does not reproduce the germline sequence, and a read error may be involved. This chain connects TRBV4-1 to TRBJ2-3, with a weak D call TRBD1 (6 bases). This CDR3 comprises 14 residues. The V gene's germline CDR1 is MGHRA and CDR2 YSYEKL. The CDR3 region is CASSQDPRGDTQYF. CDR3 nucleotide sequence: TGTGCCAGCAGCCAAGACCCGAGGGGGGATACGCAGTATTTT.

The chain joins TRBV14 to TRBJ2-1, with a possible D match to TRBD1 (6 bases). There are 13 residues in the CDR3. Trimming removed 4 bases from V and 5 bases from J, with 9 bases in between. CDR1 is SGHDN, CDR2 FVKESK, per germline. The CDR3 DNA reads TGTGCCAGCAGCCGGGACACCAACAATGAGCAGTTCTTC. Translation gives CASSRDTNNEQFF.

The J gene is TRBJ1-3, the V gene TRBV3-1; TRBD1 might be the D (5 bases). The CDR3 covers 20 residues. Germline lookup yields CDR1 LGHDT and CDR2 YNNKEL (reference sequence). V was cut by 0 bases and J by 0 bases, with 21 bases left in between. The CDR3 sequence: CASSQDWNRLPRGSGNTIYF. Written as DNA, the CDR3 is TGTGCCAGCAGCCAAGACTGGAACAGGCTCCCTAGGGGCTCTGGAAACACCATATATTTT.

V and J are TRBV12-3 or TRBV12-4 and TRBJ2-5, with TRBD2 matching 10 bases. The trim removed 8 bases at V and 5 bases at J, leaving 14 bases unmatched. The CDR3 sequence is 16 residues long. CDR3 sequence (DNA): TGTGCCAGCCTAATAGCTAGCGGGGGCGCTTGGGAGACCCAGTACTTC. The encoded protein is CASLIASGGAWETQYF.

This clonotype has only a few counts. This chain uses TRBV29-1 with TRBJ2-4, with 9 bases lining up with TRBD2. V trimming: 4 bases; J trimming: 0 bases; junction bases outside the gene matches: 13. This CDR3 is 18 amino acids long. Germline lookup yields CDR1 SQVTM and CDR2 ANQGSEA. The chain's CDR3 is CSVGHGLAGTLAKNIQYF. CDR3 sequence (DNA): TGCAGCGTTGGGCACGGCCTAGCGGGGACCTTAGCCAAAAACATTCAGTACTTC.

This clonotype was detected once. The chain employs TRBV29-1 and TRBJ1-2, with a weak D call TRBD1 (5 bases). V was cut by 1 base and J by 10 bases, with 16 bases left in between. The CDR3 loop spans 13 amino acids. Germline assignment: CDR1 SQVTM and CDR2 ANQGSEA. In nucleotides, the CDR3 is TGCAGCGTTGAAGGGTTACGGCGCAGGGACTACACCTTC. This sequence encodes CSVEGLRRRDYTF. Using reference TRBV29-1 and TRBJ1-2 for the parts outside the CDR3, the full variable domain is SAVISQKPSRDICQRGTSLTIQCQVDSQVTMMFWYRQQPGQSLTLIATANQGSEATYESGFVIDKFPISRPNLTFSTLTVSNMSPEDSSIYLCSVEGLRRRDYTFGSGTRLTVV.

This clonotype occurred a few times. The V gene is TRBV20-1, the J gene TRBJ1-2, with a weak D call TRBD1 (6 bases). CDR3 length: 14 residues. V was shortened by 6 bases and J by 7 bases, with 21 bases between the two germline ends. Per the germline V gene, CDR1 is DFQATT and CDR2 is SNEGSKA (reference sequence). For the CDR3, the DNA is TGCAGTGCCAATCCGACAGGTTTGAAAGGTGGCTACACCTTC. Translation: CSANPTGLKGGYTF.

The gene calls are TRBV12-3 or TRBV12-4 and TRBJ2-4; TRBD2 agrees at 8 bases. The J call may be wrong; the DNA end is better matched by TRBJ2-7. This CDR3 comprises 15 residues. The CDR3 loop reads CASSREVAGPYEQYF. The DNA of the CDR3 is TGTGCCAGCAGCCGTGAAGTAGCGGGACCCTACGAGCAGTACTTC.

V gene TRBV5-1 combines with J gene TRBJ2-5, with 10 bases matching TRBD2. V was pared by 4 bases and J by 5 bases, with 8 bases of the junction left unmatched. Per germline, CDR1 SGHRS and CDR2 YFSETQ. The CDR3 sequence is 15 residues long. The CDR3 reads CASSGALAGDETQYF. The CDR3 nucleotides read TGCGCCAGCAGCGGGGCCCTAGCGGGAGATGAGACCCAGTACTTC.

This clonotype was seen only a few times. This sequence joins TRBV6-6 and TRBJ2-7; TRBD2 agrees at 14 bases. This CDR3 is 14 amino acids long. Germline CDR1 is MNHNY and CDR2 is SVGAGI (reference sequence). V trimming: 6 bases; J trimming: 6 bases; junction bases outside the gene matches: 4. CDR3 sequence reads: CASSMGLAGAEQYF. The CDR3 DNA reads TGTGCCAGCAGCATGGGACTAGCGGGAGCCGAGCAGTACTTC.

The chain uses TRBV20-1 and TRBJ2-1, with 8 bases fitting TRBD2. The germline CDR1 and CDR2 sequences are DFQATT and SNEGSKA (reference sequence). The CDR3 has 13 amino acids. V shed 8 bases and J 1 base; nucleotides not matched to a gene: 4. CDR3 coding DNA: TGCAGTTTCGAGCGGGGGTCCTACAATGAGCAGTTCTTC. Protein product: CSFERGSYNEQFF.

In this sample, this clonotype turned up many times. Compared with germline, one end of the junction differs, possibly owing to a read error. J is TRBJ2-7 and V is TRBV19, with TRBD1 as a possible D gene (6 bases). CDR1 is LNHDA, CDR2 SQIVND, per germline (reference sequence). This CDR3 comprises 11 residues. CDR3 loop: CASSTGYEQYF. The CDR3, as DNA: TGTGCCAGCAGTACAGGGTACGAGCAGTACTTC.

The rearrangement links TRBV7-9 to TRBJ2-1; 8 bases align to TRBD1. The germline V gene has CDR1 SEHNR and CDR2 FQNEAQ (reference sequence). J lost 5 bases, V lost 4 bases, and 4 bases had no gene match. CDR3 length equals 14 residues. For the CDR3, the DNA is TGTGCCAGCAGCTATTCGGACAGGGACAATGAGCAGTTCTTC. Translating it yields CASSYSDRDNEQFF. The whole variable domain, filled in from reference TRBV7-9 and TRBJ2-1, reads DTGVSQNPRHKITKRGQNVTFRCDPISEHNRLYWYRQTLGQGPEFLTYFQNEAQLEKSRLLSDRFSAERPKGSFSTLEIQRTEQGDSAMYLCASSYSDRDNEQFFGPGTRLTVL.

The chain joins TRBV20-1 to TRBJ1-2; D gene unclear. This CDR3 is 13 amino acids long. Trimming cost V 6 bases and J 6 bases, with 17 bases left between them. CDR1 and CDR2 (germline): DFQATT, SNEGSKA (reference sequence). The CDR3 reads CSARTGGSNGYTF. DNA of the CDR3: TGCAGTGCCAGGACCGGAGGTTCTAATGGCTACACCTTC.

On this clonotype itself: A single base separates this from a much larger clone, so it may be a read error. CDR3 loop: CASSQGLMDYEQYF. The CDR3 bases are TGTGCCAGCAGCCAGGGGCTAATGGACTACGAGCAGTACTTC. The chain is built from TRBV3-1 and TRBJ2-7; perhaps TRBD1 as D (5 bases). The V end lost 3 bases, the J end lost 3 bases, and 12 bases lay between the germline ends. Germline V gene lookup returns CDR1 LGHDT and CDR2 YNNKEL (reference sequence). The CDR3 is made up of 14 amino acids.